This T cell receptor beta chain was identified in a study of blood T cells in healthy people across ages. Whole-study findings and limits: Fewer expanded clones and more diversity marked long-lived versus aged donors.

Concerning this clonotype itself: The antigen remains unidentified.

Next came a second PCR, run for about 7 to 12 cycles, which used a sample-barcoded 5' primer along with a J-beta primer mix. Each cDNA was tagged by a template-switch adaptor containing 12 random nucleotides. TCRdb redid the calling of the 5' RACE reads with MiXCR, one entry per CDR3 protein. The data hold over 1,500,000 distinct CDR3 sequences, with 35% to 50% observed a single time. The origin of this receptor is a human donor in good health. The specimen sequenced was blood.

This CDR3 reads CASSLVGSGGVNEQFF. The CDR3 DNA reads TGTGCCAGCAGCTTAGTCGGTAGCGGGGGAGTGAATGAGCAGTTCTTC. The genes are TRBV7-2 and TRBJ2-1, with TRBD2 matching over 9 bases. The junction had 8 bases not matched to a gene; V was cut back by 1 base and J by 7 bases. Germline CDR1 SGHTA, CDR2 FQGNSA. This CDR3 spans 16 amino acids.